Following are 30 T cell receptor beta chains from one sample sequenced in a study of blood T cell repertoires in COVID-19. Generated by immunoSEQ multiplex PCR, the TCRdb table keeps only in-frame clones and is missing some. The data show about 400,000 clones, 85% to 90% seen once. Sequencing was done on a sample of PBMCs or T cells enriched from blood (not recorded which). The receptors were sampled from a young woman who had recovered from COVID-19.

The V and J genes are TRBV7-2 and TRBJ1-2, with D hard to call. V lost 1 base and J lost 7, with 16 bases in between. Per the germline V gene, CDR1 is SGHTA and CDR2 is FQGNSA. The CDR3 has 15 residues. As DNA, the CDR3 is TGTGCCAGCAGCTTAGGCAGAGGGTTGCGGTTTGGCTACACCTTC. Residues: CASSLGRGLRFGYTF.

The chain recombines TRBV4-1 with TRBJ1-6; D gene uncertain. Germline V gene data show CDR1 as MGHRA and CDR2 as YSYEKL. CDR3 size: 17 residues. V gave up 2 bases and J gave up 4 bases, with 15 bases separating them. CDR3 bases: TGCGCCAGCAGCCAATCGCCCCCGACTGAGTATAATTCACCCCTCCACTTT. Residues: CASSQSPPTEYNSPLHF.

This chain joins TRBV4-2 and TRBJ1-6; TRBD1 agrees at 12 bases. The germline V gene encodes CDR1 LGHNA and CDR2 YNFKEQ. The CDR3 consists of 18 residues. The trim removed 4 bases at V and 5 bases at J, leaving 9 bases unmatched. The CDR3, as DNA: TGTGCCAGCAGCCGAGATCCGGGACAGGGGGCTCATAATTCACCCCTCCACTTT. This gives the protein CASSRDPGQGAHNSPLHF.

This rearrangement joins TRBV5-1 to TRBJ2-7; 8 positions agree with TRBD1. J lost 7 bases, V lost 4 bases, and 10 bases had no gene match. The CDR3 runs to 14 residues. Germline CDR1 is SGHRS and CDR2 is YFSETQ. CDR3 DNA sequence: TGCGCCAGCAGCGGGGGGACAGGCGATACGGAGCAGTACTTC. This encodes CASSGGTGDTEQYF.

The CDR3 region has the DNA TGTGCCTGGAGTGAGGGAGGGGATTCACCCCTCCACTTT. The encoded protein is CAWSEGGDSPLHF. The chain recombines TRBV30 with TRBJ1-6; TRBD1 might be the D (5 bases). CDR3 length: 13 amino acids. With 1 base removed from V and 8 bases from J, the gap between germline ends came to 9 bases. The germline V gene has CDR1 GTSNPN and CDR2 SVGIG (reference sequence).

The chain couples TRBV30 to TRBJ1-1, with no clear D. The CDR3 runs to 14 residues. Trimming cost V 4 bases and J 7 bases, with 19 bases left between them. Germline V CDR1 and CDR2: GTSNPN, SVGIG (reference sequence). CDR3 region: CAWNPGRVDGEAFF. The DNA of the CDR3 is TGTGCCTGGAACCCTGGGAGGGTCGATGGTGAAGCTTTCTTT.

The count of this clone is one. The chain employs TRBV3-1 (or the pseudogene TRBV3-2) and TRBJ1-5; 7 bases align to TRBD1. Trimming took 4 bases from V and 0 from J; bases not matched to a gene: 3. There are 15 residues in the CDR3. The V gene's germline CDR1 is LGHDT and CDR2 YNNKEL (reference sequence). CDR3 sequence reads: CASSPDRASNQPQHF. DNA for the CDR3: TGTGCCAGCAGCCCCGACAGGGCTAGCAATCAGCCCCAGCATTTT.

The rearrangement uses TRBV9 and TRBJ1-4; possible D gene TRBD1, 5 bases. V lost 0 bases and J 6 bases, leaving 9 bases between the germline ends. In germline, CDR1 is SGDLS, CDR2 YYNGEE. This CDR3 region has 14 residues. The CDR3 is CASSVAGDYEKLFF. CDR3 DNA sequence: TGTGCCAGCAGCGTAGCGGGGGATTATGAAAAACTGTTTTTT. Full variable domain (missing parts from reference TRBV9 and TRBJ1-4): DSGVTQTPKHLITATGQRVTLRCSPRSGDLSVYWYQQSLDQGLQFLIQYYNGEERAKGNILERFSAQQFPDLHSELNLSSLELGDSALYFCASSVAGDYEKLFFGSGTQLSVL.

This clone is labeled as medium-sized. The chain joins TRBV27 to TRBJ2-2, with D hard to call. V lost 3 bases to trimming and J lost 0 bases, with 8 bases between them. Germline V CDR1 and CDR2: MNHEY, SMNVEV (reference sequence). This CDR3 comprises 15 residues. CDR3 DNA: TGTGCCAGCAGTTTGGCGGCCTCGAACACCGGGGAGCTGTTTTTT. Amino acids: CASSLAASNTGELFF.

This clone was seen just once. The chain joins TRBV6-6 to TRBJ2-7, with a tentative D call TRBD2 (6 bases). Trimming cost V 2 bases and J 5 bases, with 7 bases left between them. The CDR3 loop spans 12 amino acids. CDR1 MNHNY and CDR2 SVGAGI come from the germline V gene (reference sequence). Written as DNA, the CDR3 is TGTGCCAGCAGTTACCCGGGGGACGAGCAGTACTTC. It is translated as CASSYPGDEQYF.

V is TRBV27 and J is TRBJ1-4, with 8 nucleotides matching TRBD1. The CDR3 length is 15 residues. Losses at the gene ends were 4 bases for V and 3 bases for J; bases not matched to a gene: 4. Germline V CDR1 and CDR2: MNHEY, SMNVEV (reference sequence). CDR3 protein: CASSYTGGSNEKLFF. The CDR3 bases are TGTGCCAGCAGTTATACAGGGGGGTCTAATGAAAAACTGTTTTTT.

This chain uses TRBV5-1 with TRBJ1-1; D remains unclear. Trimming stripped 3 bases from V and 1 base from J, with 16 bases between. Germline CDR1 and CDR2: SGHRS and YFSETQ. This CDR3 spans 16 amino acids. The CDR3 loop reads CASSSLLGSTNTEAFF. As DNA, the CDR3 is TGCGCCAGCAGCTCACTCCTCGGGTCGACGAACACTGAAGCTTTCTTT.

This chain connects TRBV28 to TRBJ2-7, with a possible D match to TRBD2 (6 bases). CDR1 MDHEN and CDR2 SYDVKM come from the germline V gene. The V end was cut by 6 bases, the J end by 8 bases, with 17 bases between. The CDR3 consists of 13 residues. CDR3: CASSPSWGVKQYF. The CDR3 coding sequence is TGTGCCAGCAGCCCCTCCTGGGGGGTCAAGCAGTACTTC.

This clone was observed once. The chain is built from TRBV9 and TRBJ2-7; D is possibly TRBD2 (6 bases). The length of the CDR3 is 14 residues. The germline V and J ends were trimmed by 3 bases and 1 base, with 11 bases remaining between them. In germline, CDR1 is SGDLS, CDR2 YYNGEE. The CDR3 region is CASSAGLPSYEQYF. CDR3 coding DNA: TGTGCCAGCAGCGCGGGACTCCCATCCTACGAGCAGTACTTC.

This chain links TRBV18 with TRBJ1-5, with TRBD1 matching 8 bases. Germline CDR1 and CDR2: KGHSH and LQKENI. This CDR3 has 16 amino acids. The junction had 5 bases not matched to a gene; V was cut back by 3 bases and J by 1 base. CDR3: CASSPDRGGSNQPQHF. In DNA form, the CDR3 reads TGTGCCAGCTCACCCGACAGGGGAGGGAGCAATCAGCCCCAGCATTTT.

The chain joins TRBV5-6 to TRBJ2-1; 7 bases line up with TRBD1. V trimming: 0 bases; J trimming: 9 bases; junction bases outside the gene matches: 9. The V gene's germline CDR1 is SGHDT and CDR2 YYEEEE. CDR3 length equals 15 residues. CDR3 nucleotide sequence: TGTGCCAGCAGCTTGGTGGAAGGACAGGACCCTGAGCAGTTCTTC. Translated, it gives CASSLVEGQDPEQFF.

The gene calls are TRBV7-3 and TRBJ2-2, with D unclear. Germline assignment: CDR1 SGHTA and CDR2 FQGTGA. Trimming took off 9 bases at V and 6 bases at J, with 11 bases between the two ends. The CDR3 is 12 amino acids. CDR3 nucleotides: TGTGCCAGTCCAACCCCGGCCGGGGAGCTGTTTTTT. The encoded protein is CASPTPAGELFF. Filled out from reference TRBV7-3 and TRBJ2-2, the complete variable domain reads GAGVSQTPSNKVTEKGKYVELRCDPISGHTALYWYRQSLGQGPEFLIYFQGTGAADDSGLPNDRFFAVRPEGSVSTLKIQRTERGDSAVYLCASPTPAGELFFGEGSRLTVL.

This chain joins TRBV6-5 and TRBJ2-7; TRBD2 might be the D (6 bases). This CDR3 comprises 15 residues. Looked up from germline, CDR1 is MNHEY and CDR2 is SVGAGI. V lost 5 bases, J lost 3 bases, and 17 bases lay in between. The CDR3 sequence: CASSQKPRGNYEQYF. The CDR3 region has the DNA TGTGCCAGCAGTCAAAAACCCCGGGGGAACTACGAGCAGTACTTC.

The chain couples TRBV7-9 to TRBJ2-1; TRBD1 matches 7 bases. This CDR3 spans 15 amino acids. Per germline, CDR1 SEHNR and CDR2 FQNEAQ (reference sequence). V was clipped by 5 bases and J by 2 bases; unmatched bases: 6. CDR3: CASSKAGGTYNEQFF. The CDR3 nucleotides read TGTGCCAGCAGCAAAGCAGGGGGAACCTACAATGAGCAGTTCTTC.

In DNA, the CDR3 is TGTGCCAGCAGCCAAGGGCCTGGACAGCTTCGACCCGGGGAGCTGTTTTTT. Amino acid sequence: CASSQGPGQLRPGELFF. The chain uses TRBV14 and TRBJ2-2; a possible D gene is TRBD1 (6 bases). V lost 1 base and J lost 6, with 18 bases in between. CDR3 length: 17 amino acids. CDR1 is SGHDN and CDR2 is FVKESK in the germline V gene.

The chain links TRBV5-4 to TRBJ1-2; possibly TRBD1 for D (6 bases). The germline V and J ends were trimmed by 4 bases and 8 bases, with 15 bases remaining between them. Germline values: CDR1 SGHNT, CDR2 YYREEE (reference sequence). The CDR3 extends over 13 amino acids. The CDR3 region has the DNA TGTGCCAGCAGCACGGGACATACTCGGGGCTACACCTTC. Translation: CASSTGHTRGYTF.

V is TRBV6-1 and J is TRBJ2-7; perhaps TRBD2 as D (6 bases). The CDR3 contains 16 residues. The ends were cut back, 4 bases at V and 0 bases at J, with 16 bases in the middle. CDR1 and CDR2 from the germline V gene are MNHNS and SASEGT. CDR3 amino acids: CASSGRERTSSYEQYF. The CDR3 bases are TGTGCCAGCAGTGGGAGGGAGCGAACGAGCTCCTACGAGCAGTACTTC.

V gene TRBV30 combines with J gene TRBJ1-1, with 8 bases aligning to TRBD1. V was clipped by 3 bases and J by 2 bases; unmatched bases: 8. The CDR3 loop spans 15 amino acids. Germline assignment: CDR1 GTSNPN and CDR2 SVGIG (reference sequence). For the CDR3, the DNA is TGTGCCTGGAGGCTGCGGGACAGGCCCAACACTGAAGCTTTCTTT. Its translation is CAWRLRDRPNTEAFF.

V gene TRBV19 combines with J gene TRBJ1-3; TRBD1 matches at 9 bases. The germline gives CDR1 LNHDA, CDR2 SQIVND (reference sequence). The CDR3 has 17 residues. V gave up 1 base and J gave up 0 bases; unmatched junction bases: 4. CDR3 DNA: TGTGCCAGTAGTATAGGTGGGACAGGGCTCTCTGGAAACACCATATATTTT. The encoded protein is CASSIGGTGLSGNTIYF.

The chain couples TRBV12-3 or TRBV12-4 to TRBJ2-7; D perhaps matches TRBD1 (5 bases). The ends were cut back, 6 bases at V and 2 bases at J, with 11 bases in the middle. This CDR3 is 13 amino acids long. CDR3 in DNA: TGTGCCAGCAGCGGGCAGGGTGCCTACGAGCAGTACTTC. The encoded protein is CASSGQGAYEQYF.

The V call is TRBV21-1, the J call TRBJ2-5; the table gives TRBD1 as D, unverified against the DNA. TRBV21-1 is reported as a pseudogene. This CDR3 is 18 amino acids long. This CDR3 reads CASTSILLPNRYQETQYF. Here the CDR3 DNA reads TGTGCCAGCACCTCCATCCTTTTACCGAACAGGTACCAAGAGACCCAGTACTTC.

The chain couples TRBV2 to TRBJ2-1; D is unresolved. The CDR3 loop spans 16 amino acids. V lost 6 bases, J lost 7 bases, and 22 bases lay in between. Per germline, CDR1 SNHLY and CDR2 FYNNEI. CDR3 nucleotides: TGTGCCAGCAGCATCCGAGGCCTATCCGAGAGAAATGAGCAGTTCTTC. Protein: CASSIRGLSERNEQFF.

The rearrangement links TRBV18 to TRBJ2-1; TRBD2 matches 13 bases. The V segment lost 2 bases and the J segment 7 bases; nucleotides outside the gene matches: 11. The length of the CDR3 is 18 residues. The germline V gene encodes CDR1 KGHSH and CDR2 LQKENI. The CDR3 bases are TGTGCCAGCTCACCAGGAGCTCCGGGACTAGCGGGATTAAATGAGCAGTTCTTC. Its protein product is CASSPGAPGLAGLNEQFF. Full variable domain (remainder filled in from reference TRBV18 and TRBJ2-1): NAGVMQNPRHLVRRRGQEARLRCSPMKGHSHVYWYRQLPEEGLKFMVYLQKENIIDESGMPKERFSAEFPKEGPSILRIQQVVRGDSAAYFCASSPGAPGLAGLNEQFFGPGTRLTVL.

V usage is TRBV28 and J usage is TRBJ2-5, with 11 bases identical to TRBD1. After removal of 6 bases from V and 5 bases from J, the junction contained 8 bases not matched to a gene. Germline values: CDR1 MDHEN, CDR2 SYDVKM. CDR3 size: 15 residues. CDR3 DNA: TGTGCCAGCAGCCAACGGGGACAGGGGGGCGAGACCCAGTACTTC. Protein product: CASSQRGQGGETQYF.

This chain connects TRBV3-1 (or the pseudogene TRBV3-2) to TRBJ1-2; 9 bases are a match to TRBD1. CDR3 length: 15 residues. V was clipped by 1 base and J by 7 bases; unmatched bases: 7. Germline values: CDR1 LGHDT, CDR2 YNNKEL (reference sequence). The DNA for the CDR3 is TGTGCCAGCAGCCAAGCACAGGGGGCTGGTGGTGGCTACACCTTC. Translation gives CASSQAQGAGGGYTF.